Below are 21 T cell receptor beta chains sequenced from a single sample in a study of blood T cell repertoires in COVID-19. Sequencing used immunoSEQ multiplex PCR; TCRdb keeps in-frame clones, though not all of them. The sample yields about 70,000 clones, about 93% seen once. Sequenced sample: peripheral blood. These receptors originate from a human donor in a cohort sampled during active COVID-19.

J is TRBJ1-2 and V is TRBV6-5; a weak D match, TRBD1 (5 bases). V gave up 5 bases and J gave up 2 bases, with 15 bases separating them. Germline loops: CDR1 MNHEY, CDR2 SVGAGI. CDR3 size: 15 residues. The CDR3 loop is CASSTPGSLNYGYTF. CDR3 nucleotides: TGTGCCAGCAGTACTCCAGGGTCACTAAACTATGGCTACACCTTC.

This chain joins TRBV15 and TRBJ2-7, with TRBD1 identical over 10 bases. J gave up 2 bases and V 4 bases, and 8 bases lay outside the gene matches. CDR1 is LNHNV, CDR2 YYDKDF, per germline (reference sequence). The CDR3 is made up of 16 amino acids. The CDR3 reads CATSNHRDRGPYEQYF. CDR3 coding DNA: TGTGCCACCAGCAACCACCGGGACAGGGGCCCCTACGAGCAGTACTTC.

This chain joins TRBV4-1 and TRBJ1-1, with 9 bases identical to TRBD1. The V segment lost 3 bases and the J segment 2 bases; nucleotides outside the gene matches: 7. The CDR3 consists of 16 residues. The germline gives CDR1 MGHRA, CDR2 YSYEKL. The CDR3 sequence is CASSHGMTGGNTEAFF. The CDR3 DNA sequence: TGCGCCAGCAGCCATGGGATGACAGGGGGAAACACTGAAGCTTTCTTT.

V is TRBV7-2 and J is TRBJ1-2, with D uncertain. Between the trimmed V and J ends, which lost 5 bases and 4 bases, there was a span of 20 bases. The germline CDR1 and CDR2 sequences are SGHTA and FQGNSA. The CDR3 has 16 amino acids. In DNA form, the CDR3 reads TGTGCCAGCAGCCCCTTCGGGTCTGCTGAGAGCTATGGCTACACCTTC. Its protein is CASSPFGSAESYGYTF.

This clone was counted a single time. This chain links TRBV4-1 with TRBJ1-1; D ambiguous. The CDR3 covers 13 residues. Trimming left V 2 bases short and J 4 bases short, with 8 bases between. Germline assignment: CDR1 MGHRA and CDR2 YSYEKL. Here the CDR3 DNA reads TGCGCCAGCAGCCAATCGAGCACCACTGAAGCTTTCTTT. Translated, it gives CASSQSSTTEAFF.

The chain couples TRBV4-3 to TRBJ1-1; 8 bases are a match to TRBD1. Germline CDR1 reads LGHNA; CDR2 reads YSLEER. Unmatched junction bases numbered 7, after V lost 1 base and J lost 6 bases. The CDR3 has 15 amino acids. The CDR3 spells CASSQVTGEGSEAFF. DNA of the CDR3: TGCGCCAGCAGCCAAGTGACAGGGGAGGGATCTGAAGCTTTCTTT.

The genes are TRBV28 and TRBJ2-7; 8 nucleotides line up with TRBD2. The germline gives CDR1 MDHEN, CDR2 SYDVKM. V trimming: 3 bases; J trimming: 0 bases; junction bases outside the gene matches: 13. The CDR3 consists of 18 residues. The CDR3 DNA follows: TGTGCCAGCAGTTTCGGGGCGGGGGGCCCTCCCCCCTCCTACGAGCAGTACTTC. As protein: CASSFGAGGPPPSYEQYF.

This clone was found a few times. CDR3 in amino acids: CASGKVDRADSNQPQHF. The CDR3 DNA reads TGTGCCAGCGGGAAGGTGGACAGGGCCGATAGCAATCAGCCCCAGCATTTT. The chain joins TRBV21-1 to TRBJ1-5; the DNA was not used to check the table's D call, TRBD1. TRBV21-1 is an annotated pseudogene. The CDR3 is made up of 17 amino acids.

V is TRBV6-6 and J is TRBJ1-2; unclear D gene. Germline CDR1 is MNHNY and CDR2 is SVGAGI (reference sequence). The CDR3 consists of 13 residues. V dropped 6 bases and J dropped 5 bases, with 13 bases sitting between them. The CDR3 protein is CASRPGAGYGYTF. As DNA, the CDR3 is TGTGCCAGCAGACCGGGCGCGGGGTATGGCTACACCTTC.

The chain couples TRBV6-2 or TRBV6-3 to TRBJ1-6, with TRBD1 matching over 9 bases. Germline CDR1 is MNHEY and CDR2 is SVGEGT. Losses at the gene ends were 2 bases for V and 7 bases for J; bases not matched to a gene: 3. There are 15 residues in the CDR3. The DNA of the CDR3 is TGTGCCAGCAGTTACGGGACAGGGATGAATTCACCCCTCCACTTT. Translating it yields CASSYGTGMNSPLHF.

The chain employs TRBV27 and TRBJ1-1; 7 bases are a match to TRBD1. The V gene end was trimmed by 0 bases and the J gene end by 1 base; junction bases not matched to a gene: 2. CDR3 length equals 15 residues. Germline V gene sequence: CDR1 MNHEY, CDR2 SMNVEV (reference sequence). CDR3 bases: TGTGCCAGCAGTTTATCAAAGGGGGCGAACACTGAAGCTTTCTTT. Amino acid sequence: CASSLSKGANTEAFF.

This clone was seen a handful of times. This chain joins TRBV11-2 and TRBJ2-7; 8 nucleotides line up with TRBD2. CDR3 size: 16 residues. Germline values: CDR1 SGHAT, CDR2 FQNNGV. The J segment lost 4 bases and the V segment lost 2 bases, leaving 10 bases of the junction unmatched. CDR3 coding DNA: TGTGCCAGCAGCTTACGAGGCCCGGGGGGGCCGTACGAGCAGTACTTC. Translated, it gives CASSLRGPGGPYEQYF.

The rearrangement joins TRBV11-2 to TRBJ2-7, with D possibly being TRBD1 (5 bases). The V gene's germline CDR1 is SGHAT and CDR2 FQNNGV. The CDR3 contains 16 residues. Trimming pared 3 bases from V and 0 bases from J, leaving 15 bases between. The CDR3 sequence: CASSLPAGPHSYEQYF. In DNA, the CDR3 is TGTGCCAGCAGCTTGCCAGCAGGGCCCCACTCCTACGAGCAGTACTTC.

The V call is TRBV6-5, the J call TRBJ2-7; TRBD1 agrees at 11 bases. Trimming removed 1 base from V and 2 bases from J; junction bases left unmatched: 1. Germline V gene lookup returns CDR1 MNHEY and CDR2 SVGAGI. CDR3 length: 15 residues. For the CDR3, the DNA is TGTGCCAGCAGTTACTGGGGACAGGGGGCCTACGAGCAGTACTTC. Its protein product is CASSYWGQGAYEQYF.

V gene TRBV29-1 combines with J gene TRBJ1-2; 7 bases align to TRBD1. Per the germline V gene, CDR1 is SQVTM and CDR2 is ANQGSEA. J lost 2 bases, V lost 8 bases, and 8 bases had no gene match. CDR3 length equals 13 residues. The CDR3 loop is CSISWDRNYGYTF. The CDR3 DNA reads TGCAGCATCTCCTGGGACAGAAACTATGGCTACACCTTC.

The chain has TRBV15 and TRBJ1-3; possible D gene TRBD1, 6 bases. Germline V gene data show CDR1 as LNHNV and CDR2 as YYDKDF (reference sequence). The length of the CDR3 is 14 residues. V gave up 7 bases and J gave up 0 bases, with 10 bases separating them. The CDR3 DNA sequence: TGTGCCACCAAGCAGGGGCTCTCTGGAAACACCATATATTTT. This encodes CATKQGLSGNTIYF.

The V and J genes are TRBV25-1 and TRBJ1-1; D not certain. V shed 6 bases and J shed 8 bases, with 10 bases lying between them. CDR1 and CDR2 (germline): MGHDK, SYGVNS. The CDR3 is 11 residues long. The CDR3 loop is CASRIGREAFF. The CDR3 DNA follows: TGTGCCAGCAGAATTGGGAGAGAAGCTTTCTTT.

The J gene is TRBJ2-7, the V gene TRBV9, with D unclear. V was trimmed by 0 bases and J by 3 bases, leaving 13 bases between them. This CDR3 comprises 15 residues. Germline V gives CDR1 SGDLS, CDR2 YYNGEE. The CDR3 DNA sequence: TGTGCCAGCAGCGTAGGGGCCTCCAATCGCTACGAGCAGTACTTC. Encoded protein: CASSVGASNRYEQYF.

This clone was seen once. The chain links TRBV30 to TRBJ1-2; no clear D gene. This CDR3 contains 11 residues. The germline V and J ends were trimmed by 7 bases and 4 bases, with 10 bases remaining between them. Germline V gene data show CDR1 as GTSNPN and CDR2 as SVGIG (reference sequence). The DNA of the CDR3 is TGTGCCTTGGCTGGTGGCTATGGCTACACCTTC. Translated: CALAGGYGYTF. Complete variable domain (other parts from reference TRBV30 and TRBJ1-2): SQTIHQWPATLVQPVGSPLSLECTVEGTSNPNLYWYRQAAGRGLQLLFYSVGIGQISSEVPQNLSASRPQDRQFILSSKKLLLSDSGFYLCALAGGYGYTFGSGTRLTVV.

This clone was observed once. The CDR3 sequence: CASSLADRESSGNTIYF. CDR3 DNA sequence: TGTGCCAGCAGCTTAGCCGACAGGGAGAGCTCTGGAAACACCATATATTTT. V usage is TRBV11-2 and J usage is TRBJ1-3, with TRBD1 matching over 7 bases. Germline loops: CDR1 SGHAT, CDR2 FQNNGV. The trim removed 1 base at V and 0 bases at J, leaving 6 bases unmatched. The CDR3 consists of 17 residues.

The CDR3 reads CSVRDRVVTEAFF. Written as DNA, the CDR3 is TGCAGCGTGCGTGACAGGGTGGTCACTGAAGCTTTCTTT. The gene calls are TRBV29-1 and TRBJ1-1; 7 bases match TRBD1. The CDR3 is 13 residues long. Germline V gives CDR1 SQVTM, CDR2 ANQGSEA. J lost 4 bases, V lost 6 bases, and 8 bases had no gene match.